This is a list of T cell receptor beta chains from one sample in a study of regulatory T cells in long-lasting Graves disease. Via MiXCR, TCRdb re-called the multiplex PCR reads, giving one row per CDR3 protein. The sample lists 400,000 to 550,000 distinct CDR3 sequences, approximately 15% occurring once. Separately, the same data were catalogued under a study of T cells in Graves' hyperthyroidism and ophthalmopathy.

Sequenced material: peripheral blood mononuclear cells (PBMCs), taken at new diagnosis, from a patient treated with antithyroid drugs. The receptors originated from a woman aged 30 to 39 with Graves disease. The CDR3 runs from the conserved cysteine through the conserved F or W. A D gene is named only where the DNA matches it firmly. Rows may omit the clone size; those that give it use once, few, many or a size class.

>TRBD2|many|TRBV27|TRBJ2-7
TGTGCCAGCAGTTTACTTGCTAGCGGGGCTACCTACGAGCAGTACTTC
CASSLLASGATYEQYF
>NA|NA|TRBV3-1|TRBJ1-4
TGTGCCAGCAGCCACTGGACCATCGGAGAGAATGAAAAACTGTTTTTT
CASSHWTIGENEKLFF
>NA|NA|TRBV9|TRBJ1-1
TGTGCCAGCGCCCCCCGGGGGCGCCTGAACACTGAAGCTTTCTTT
CASAPRGRLNTEAFF
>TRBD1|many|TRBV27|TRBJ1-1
TGTGCCAGCCGACCGCCAGGGGGAGAGAACACTGAAGCTTTCTTT
CASRPPGGENTEAFF
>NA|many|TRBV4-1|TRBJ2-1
TGCGCCAGCAGCCAAGAGGAGGGCTACAATGAGCAGTTCTTC
CASSQEEGYNEQFF
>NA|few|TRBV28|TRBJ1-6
TGTGCCAGCAGTTTAAAGGGGAGCTCCTATAATTCACCCCTCCACTTT
CASSLKGSSYNSPLHF
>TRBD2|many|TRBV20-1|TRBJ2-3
TGCAGTGCTACTAGCGGGGGAAACACAGATACGCAGTATTTT
CSATSGGNTDTQYF
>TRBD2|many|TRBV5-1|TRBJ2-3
TGCGCCAGCAGCTTGATCCCTAGCGGGAGTACTGATACGCAGTATTTT
CASSLIPSGSTDTQYF
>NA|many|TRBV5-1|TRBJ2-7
TGCGCCAGCAGCTTGGCTAGTAAGGGCAGCGAGCAGTACTTC
CASSLASKGSEQYF
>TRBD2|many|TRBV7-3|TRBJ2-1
TGTGCCAGCAGCTTAAGAGTAGCGGGAGGCTCGATATACAATGAGCAGTTCTTC
CASSLRVAGGSIYNEQFF
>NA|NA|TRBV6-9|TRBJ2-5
TGTGCCAGCAGTTACGAGGGACTGGGGAAAGAGACCCAGTACTTC
CASSYEGLGKETQYF
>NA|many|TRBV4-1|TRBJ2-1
TGCGCCAGCAGCCCTTATCCCCCCTACAATGAGCAGTTCTTC
CASSPYPPYNEQFF
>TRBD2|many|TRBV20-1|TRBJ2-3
TGCAGTGCTGGCCCCCTAGCGGGAGTAACAGATACGCAGTATTTT
CSAGPLAGVTDTQYF
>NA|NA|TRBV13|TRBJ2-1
TGTGCCAGCAGCTTACCCGCCGAGACAGGCCGTGAGCAGTTCTTC
CASSLPAETGREQFF
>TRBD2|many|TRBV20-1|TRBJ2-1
TGCAGTGCGACGTGGGTAGCGGGAACCAATGAGCAGTTCTTC
CSATWVAGTNEQFF
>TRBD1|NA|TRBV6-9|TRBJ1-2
TGTGCCAGCAGTTACACTGGGACAGGTGCTAACTATGGCTACACCTTC
CASSYTGTGANYGYTF
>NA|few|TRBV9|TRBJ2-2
TGTGCCAGCAGCGTAGAGACGTACACCGGGGAGCTGTTTTTT
CASSVETYTGELFF
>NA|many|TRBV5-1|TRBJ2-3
TGCGCCAGCAGCTTGGGGACACCAGGCACAGATACGCAGTATTTT
CASSLGTPGTDTQYF
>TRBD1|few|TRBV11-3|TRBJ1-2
TGTGCCAGCAGCTTAGTAGCAGGGGGCAAGGATGGCTACACCTTC
CASSLVAGGKDGYTF
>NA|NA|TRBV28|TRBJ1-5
TGTGCCAGCAGTTTTATGAAGGGCAATCAGCCCCAGCATTTT
CASSFMKGNQPQHF
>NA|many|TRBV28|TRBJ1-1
TGTGCCAGCAGTTTAATACGGGGAACTGAAGCTTTCTTT
CASSLIRGTEAFF
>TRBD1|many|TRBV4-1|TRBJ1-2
TGTGCCAGCAGCCAAGCTGCCTCCACGACAGGGGCGGGCTATGGCTACACCTTC
CASSQAASTTGAGYGYTF
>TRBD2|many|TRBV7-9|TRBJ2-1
TGTGCCAGCGATTCGACTCCTAGCGGGACTACATACTACAATGAGCAGTTCTTC
CASDSTPSGTTYYNEQFF
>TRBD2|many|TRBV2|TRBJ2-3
TGTGCCAGCAGTGAGAGCGGGAGGGCTCCAGATACGCAGTATTTT
CASSESGRAPDTQYF
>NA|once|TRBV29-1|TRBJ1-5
TGCAGCGTCAAGGTGGAGATAAATCATCCCCAGCATTTT
CSVKVEINHPQHF
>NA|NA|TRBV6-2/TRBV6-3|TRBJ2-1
TGTGCCAGCAGTCTGGACTACCAGAGCTCCTACAATGAGCAGTTCTTC
CASSLDYQSSYNEQFF
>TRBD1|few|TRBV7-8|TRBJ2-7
TGTGCCAACAGCTTAGCTACCTACAGGGGACACAGTCGGATCTCCTACGAGCAGTACTTC
CANSLATYRGHSRISYEQYF
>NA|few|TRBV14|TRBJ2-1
TGTGCCAGCAGCCAACTAGCTGTTGAGCAGTTCTTC
CASSQLAVEQFF
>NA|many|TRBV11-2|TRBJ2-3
TGTGCCAGCAGCTCCCCTCTGCGTACGGATACGCAGTATTTT
CASSSPLRTDTQYF
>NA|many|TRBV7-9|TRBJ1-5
TGTGCCAGCAGCTATGTGACAGGTCTCGACTATCAGCCCCAGCATTTT
CASSYVTGLDYQPQHF
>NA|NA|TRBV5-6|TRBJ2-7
TGTGCCAGCAGCCCCCCCCGGCGACGGGGTCTCTCCTACGAGCAGTACTTC
CASSPPRRRGLSYEQYF
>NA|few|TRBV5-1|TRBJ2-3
TGCGCCAGCAGCCCAGGACGAGGTGAAGATACGCAGTATTTT
CASSPGRGEDTQYF
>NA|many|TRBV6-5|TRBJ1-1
TGTGCCAGCAGTTACGGGGGACAGAACACTGAAGCTTTCTTT
CASSYGGQNTEAFF
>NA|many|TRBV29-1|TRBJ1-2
TGCAGCGTTCAGCATGCGTCCGGCTATGGCTACACCTTC
CSVQHASGYGYTF
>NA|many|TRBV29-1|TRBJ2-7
TGCAGCGTCCACAAGGGGGGCGAGCAGTACTTC
CSVHKGGEQYF